The subject of this entry is one TCR beta chain. These data belong to a study of response to subunit inactivated influenza vaccine. One entry per CDR3 protein results from TCRdb running MiXCR on the RT-PCR reads. The sample has 700,000 to 800,000 distinct CDR3 sequences, less than 20% seen once. The CDR3 is 14 amino acids. Germline lookup yields CDR1 GTSNPN and CDR2 SVGIG (reference sequence). Trimming removed 0 bases from V and 6 bases from J, with 15 bases in between. Sample: PBMCs from blood, taken less than 6 days after vaccination. This chain joins TRBV30 and TRBJ2-7, with no clear D. The sequence came from a middle-aged man who received an inactivated influenza vaccine. The CDR3 DNA is TGTGCCTGGAGTGTTGGCCAACAAAACTCCGAGCAGTACTTC. Translated: CAWSVGQQNSEQYF. The full variable domain, in which reference TRBV30 and TRBJ2-7 provide the parts outside the CDR3, is SQTIHQWPATLVQPVGSPLSLECTVEGTSNPNLYWYRQAAGRGLQLLFYSVGIGQISSEVPQNLSASRPQDRQFILSSKKLLLSDSGFYLCAWSVGQQNSEQYFGPGTRLTVT.